The next 6 T cell receptor beta chains were all read from a single sample in a study of Ad26.COV2.S vaccination and SARS-CoV-2 variants. Specified treatment: about 20 received Ad26.COV2.S at low or high dose, single or two shots; several received placebo; per-sample allocation not given. Specimen acquisition occurred on day 63 following the initial vaccine or placebo injection. The protocol was immunoSEQ multiplex PCR, while the TCRdb copy is restricted to in-frame clones and leaves out a portion. The data show fewer than 800,000 clones, more than 80% seen once. The starting material was peripheral blood, obtained in a trial of Ad26.COV2.S vaccine versus placebo. The receptors were sampled from a person aged 18-65 years who received the Ad26.COV2.S COVID-19 vaccine or a placebo.

This clone has just one count. V gene TRBV27 combines with J gene TRBJ2-1, with 9 bases that match TRBD1. V lost 3 bases and J lost 6; bases outside the gene matches: 6. From germline, CDR1 is MNHEY and CDR2 SMNVEV (reference sequence). The CDR3 contains 15 residues. The CDR3 DNA reads as TGTGCCAGCAGTTTCCGGGACAGGGTAGGCAATGAGCAGTTCTTC. This sequence encodes CASSFRDRVGNEQFF.

This clone is a singleton in its sample. This CDR3 is CASSEARAGGAGYTF. The DNA of the CDR3 is TGTGCCAGCAGTGAAGCAAGGGCAGGGGGCGCCGGCTACACCTTC. The chain couples TRBV2 to TRBJ1-2, with 8 bases that match TRBD1. Germline loops: CDR1 SNHLY, CDR2 FYNNEI. J gave up 8 bases and V 0 bases, and 8 bases lay outside the gene matches. The CDR3 extends over 15 amino acids. The complete variable domain, with remaining parts taken from reference TRBV2 and TRBJ1-2, reads EPEVTQTPSHQVTQMGQEVILRCVPISNHLYFYWYRQILGQKVEFLVSFYNNEISEKSEIFDDQFSVERPDGSNFTLKIRSTKLEDSAMYFCASSEARAGGAGYTFGSGTRLTVV.

The V call is TRBV5-1, the J call TRBJ2-1; 12 bases line up with TRBD2. The V gene end was trimmed by 0 bases and the J gene end by 9 bases; junction bases not matched to a gene: 7. CDR3 size: 16 residues. CDR1 SGHRS and CDR2 YFSETQ come from the germline V gene. The CDR3 nucleotides read TGCGCCAGCAGCTTGGGGACTAGCGGGGCCGGGGGTGAGCAGTTCTTC. Its translation: CASSLGTSGAGGEQFF.

The chain links TRBV21-1 to TRBJ2-3; TRBD2, the D gene given by the table, was not confirmed from the DNA. TRBV21-1 is labeled a pseudogene. This CDR3 is 21 amino acids long. Here the CDR3 DNA reads TGTGCCAGCAGCAAAGCCGGGGCGACTAGCGGGAAGATCGGGTCGGCAGATACGCAGTATTTT. Amino acids: CASSKAGATSGKIGSADTQYF.

This chain joins TRBV7-6 and TRBJ2-7; 9 nucleotides align to TRBD2. CDR3 length: 15 residues. Trimming at V came to 5 bases and at J to 6 bases, leaving 11 bases not matched to a gene. Germline CDR1 is SGHVS and CDR2 is FNYEAQ. CDR3 region: CASSPLAGAEGEQYF. The CDR3 nucleotides are TGTGCCAGCAGCCCCTTAGCGGGAGCGGAGGGCGAGCAGTACTTC.

This clone has just one count. This CDR3 is CASSSRPNEKLFF. The CDR3 nucleotides read TGTGCCAGCAGCTCCCGGCCTAATGAAAAACTGTTTTTT. J is TRBJ1-4 and V is TRBV5-6; D gene ambiguous. Germline V gene lookup returns CDR1 SGHDT and CDR2 YYEEEE. CDR3 length: 13 amino acids. The V and J ends lost 3 bases and 3 bases respectively, with 6 bases between them.